This TCR beta chain was found in a study of immune aging and cytomegalovirus after organ transplant (dated by TCRdb to the early 2020s). At the level of the whole study: All transplant recipients received three-drug immunosuppression with prednisone, tacrolimus, and mycophenolate. Overall study results and their limits: CD57 was not measured in the sequencing data, so a conservative gene-based aging definition was used instead. Post-transplant increases in aged-phenotype cells were observed regardless of clone size, following viremia and occurring earlier in large clones (days 200-264) than in small clones. A larger share of large clones was made up of TEMRA cells, and in the seven largest clones (about 2,000 cells) aged and TEMRA cells were gained while TCM cells were lost.

Libraries were constructed by single-cell sequencing. Sequencing took place on an Illumina NovaSeq 6000. The BD Rhapsody Targeted mRNA and AbSeq Reagent Kit, in a microwell format, was used for cell capture and library preparation. The libraries included TCR, sample tags, AbSeq, and targeted mRNA drawn from the Human T-Cell Expression Panel together with custom TOX and TOX2 primers. Sequencing of the libraries was performed on an Illumina NovaSeq. The authors processed their data as follows. The analysis covered 10,000 to 13,000 cells in total, of which 7076 were CD8 T cells and approximately 4,500 were CD8 T cells with an identifiable TCR CDR3. On the Seven Bridges Genomics platform, raw data were run through the BD Rhapsody Targeted Analysis Pipeline with V(D)J processing. Quality control, Sample Tag demultiplexing with Lex-BDSMK, clone identification with VDJ Explorer, and Seurat clustering were all done in SeqGeq 1.6.0. Clones comprising <1% of CD8 T cells were considered non-expanded; clones comprising >2.5% of the sample were considered clonal expansions. In-frame beta chains were kept once TCRdb had trimmed the public reads at Q25 with fastp and called clones with MiXCR. Rows merge per CDR3 protein into single entries with the most common DNA and genes. These V and J calls derive from TCRdb rather than the authors' analysis. For this sample there are 20,000 to 25,000 distinct CDR3 sequences; about a third appear just once. The ten largest clones take up about 25% of the sample.

In regard to this clonotype: This clone's antigen is unknown. At one of its ends the junction is not consistent with the germline gene, which may arise from a read error.

The time point label, as the study defines it: five sample-tagged time points from pre-transplant (day -1) to day 368 post-transplant, pooled. PBMC were thawed and then stimulated for roughly twelve hours with a CMV IE-1 overlapping peptide library, with no transport inhibitors added. Thawed cells were rested overnight and then stimulated in R10 medium with CD28/CD49d costimulation. The IE-1 peptide library consisted of 15-amino-acid peptides overlapping by 11 amino acids. Samples from each time point were barcoded using BD Single-Cell Multiplexing Kit Sample Tags, then pooled and stained with oligo-conjugated anti-CD45RA and sorting antibodies. A BD FACSAria III was used to sort CMV-responsive CD8+CD137+ and CD4+CD154+ T cells at 4-way purity. Blood samples were drawn into EDTA vacutainers and processed by Ficoll gradient within 1-24 hours. The germline V gene gives CDR1 as ENHRY and CDR2 as SYGVKD. The CDR3 runs 11 amino acids, cysteine and phenylalanine included. Only CDR3 DNA is held: 33 bases, read in frame from base 1.

Recombination connected TRBV10-3 to TRBJ1-2; tentative D gene TRBD1, with 5 bases matching. This clonotype was obtained from a female donor who had a heart transplant and CMV viremia. The sequences come from CMV peptide-activated CD4+ and CD8+ T cells sorted from blood, collected at five time points, pooled. This sample's cell subset or site label indicates: sorted CD8+CD137+ and CD4+CD154+ T cells after about 12 h CMV IE-1 peptide stimulation. The DNA reads as follows: TGTGCCACCAGTTCAGGGATAGGCTACACCTTT. Translated, it gives CATSSGIGYTF.